This paragraph reports one T cell receptor (beta chain). Sequencing used immunoSEQ multiplex PCR; TCRdb keeps in-frame clones, though not all of them. The sample yields some 100,000 clones, about 91% seen once. The data belong to a study of blood T cell repertoires in COVID-19. Germline V CDR1 and CDR2: MNHEY, SVGAGI. This CDR3 has 14 residues. V lost 5 bases and J 4 bases, leaving 14 bases between the germline ends. The rearrangement joins TRBV6-5 to TRBJ1-2; TRBD1 is a possible D gene (6 bases). Sequenced input: peripheral blood. This receptor was taken from a man aged 50 or older with COVID-19, enrolled during active disease. The CDR3 DNA sequence: TGTGCCAGCAGTCCAGGGGCGCAGATCTATGGCTACACCTTC. Amino acids: CASSPGAQIYGYTF.